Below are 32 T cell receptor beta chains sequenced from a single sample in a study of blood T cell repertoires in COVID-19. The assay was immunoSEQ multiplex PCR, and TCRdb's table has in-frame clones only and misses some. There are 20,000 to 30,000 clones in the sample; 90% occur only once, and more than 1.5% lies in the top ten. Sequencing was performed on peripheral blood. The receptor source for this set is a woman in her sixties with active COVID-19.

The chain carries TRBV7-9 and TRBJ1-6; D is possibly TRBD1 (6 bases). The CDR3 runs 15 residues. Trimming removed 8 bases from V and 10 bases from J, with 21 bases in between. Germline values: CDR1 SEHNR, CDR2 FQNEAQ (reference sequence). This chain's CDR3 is CASYTGGGRRSPLHF. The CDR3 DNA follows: TGTGCCAGCTATACCGGGGGGGGGCGTAGGTCACCCCTCCACTTT.

The CDR3 is CASSPRQGATGELFF. The CDR3 DNA reads as TGTGCCAGCTCACCACGGCAGGGGGCAACCGGGGAGCTGTTTTTT. This chain uses TRBV18 with TRBJ2-2, with TRBD1 matching 8 bases. J lost 5 bases, V lost 1 base, and 3 bases had no gene match. From germline, CDR1 is KGHSH and CDR2 LQKENI. The CDR3 runs to 15 residues.

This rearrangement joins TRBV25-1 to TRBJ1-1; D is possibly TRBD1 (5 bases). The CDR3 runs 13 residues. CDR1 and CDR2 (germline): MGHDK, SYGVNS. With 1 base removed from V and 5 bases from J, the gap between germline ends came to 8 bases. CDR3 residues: CASSEFGGTEAFF. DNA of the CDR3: TGTGCCAGCAGTGAATTCGGGGGAACTGAAGCTTTCTTT. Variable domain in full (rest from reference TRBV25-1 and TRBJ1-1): EADIYQTPRYLVIGTGKKITLECSQTMGHDKMYWYQQDPGMELHLIHYSYGVNSTEKGDLSSESTVSRIRTEHFPLTLESARPSHTSQYLCASSEFGGTEAFFGQGTRLTVV.

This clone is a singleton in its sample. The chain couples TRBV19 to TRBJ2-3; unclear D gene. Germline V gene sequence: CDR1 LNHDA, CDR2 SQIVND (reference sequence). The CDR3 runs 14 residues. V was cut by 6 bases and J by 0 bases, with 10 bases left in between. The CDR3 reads CASSPQISTDTQYF. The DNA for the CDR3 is TGTGCCAGTAGCCCACAGATCAGCACAGATACGCAGTATTTT.

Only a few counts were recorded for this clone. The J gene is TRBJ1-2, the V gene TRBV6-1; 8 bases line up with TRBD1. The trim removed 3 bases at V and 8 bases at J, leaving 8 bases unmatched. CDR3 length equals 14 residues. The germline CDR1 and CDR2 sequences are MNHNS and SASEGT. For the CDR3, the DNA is TGTGCCAGCAGTGAGTTGCTGACAGGGGAGGGCTACACCTTC. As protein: CASSELLTGEGYTF.

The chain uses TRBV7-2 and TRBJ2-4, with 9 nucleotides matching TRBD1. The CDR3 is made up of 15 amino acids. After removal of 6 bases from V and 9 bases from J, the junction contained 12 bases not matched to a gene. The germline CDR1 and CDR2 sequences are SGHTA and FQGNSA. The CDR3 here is CASRQGDRESGIQYF. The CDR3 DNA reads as TGTGCCAGCAGACAGGGGGACAGGGAATCAGGCATTCAGTACTTC. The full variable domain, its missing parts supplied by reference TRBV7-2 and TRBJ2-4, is GAGVSQSPSNKVTEKGKDVELRCDPISGHTALYWYRQSLGQGLEFLIYFQGNSAPDKSGLPSDRFSAERTGGSVSTLTIQRTQQEDSAVYLCASRQGDRESGIQYFGAGTRLSVL.

The CDR3 DNA follows: TGCGCCAGCAGCCAAGATCTCTTGGGACTAGCGTCCCATCTGGGATACGAGCAGTACTTC. This codes for CASSQDLLGLASHLGYEQYF. The genes are TRBV4-3 and TRBJ2-7, with TRBD2 matching 10 bases. V lost 0 bases and J lost 4; bases outside the gene matches: 18. The CDR3 consists of 20 residues. CDR1 and CDR2 (germline): LGHNA, YSLEER.

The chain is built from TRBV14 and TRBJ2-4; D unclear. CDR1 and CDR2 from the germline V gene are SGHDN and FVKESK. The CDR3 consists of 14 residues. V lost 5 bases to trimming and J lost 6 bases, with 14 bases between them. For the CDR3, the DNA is TGTGCCAGCAGCGGGTTAATAGCTGGAAACATTCAGTACTTC. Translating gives CASSGLIAGNIQYF.

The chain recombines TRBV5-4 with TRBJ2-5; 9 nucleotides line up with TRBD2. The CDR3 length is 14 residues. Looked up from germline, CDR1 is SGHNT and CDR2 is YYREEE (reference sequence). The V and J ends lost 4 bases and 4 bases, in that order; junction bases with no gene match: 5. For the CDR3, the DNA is TGTGCCAGCAGCGTGGCGGGGGGGGTAGAGACCCAGTACTTC. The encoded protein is CASSVAGGVETQYF. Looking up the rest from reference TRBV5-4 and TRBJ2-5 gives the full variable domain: ETGVTQSPTHLIKTRGQQVTLRCSSQSGHNTVSWYQQALGQGPQFIFQYYREEENGRGNFPPRFSGLQFPNYSSELNVNALELDDSALYLCASSVAGGVETQYFGPGTRLLVL.

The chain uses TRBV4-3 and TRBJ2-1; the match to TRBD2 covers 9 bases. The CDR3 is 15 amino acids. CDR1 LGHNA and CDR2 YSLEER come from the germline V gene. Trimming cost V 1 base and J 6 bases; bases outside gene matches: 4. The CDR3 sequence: CASSQGSGSLNEQFF. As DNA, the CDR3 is TGCGCCAGCAGCCAAGGTAGCGGGAGTCTCAATGAGCAGTTCTTC.

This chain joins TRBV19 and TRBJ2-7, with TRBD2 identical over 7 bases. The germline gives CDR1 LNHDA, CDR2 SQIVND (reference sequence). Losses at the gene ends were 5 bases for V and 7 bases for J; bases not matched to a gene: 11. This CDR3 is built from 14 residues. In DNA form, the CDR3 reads TGTGCCAGTAGTGGCCACCGGGACTACGCAGAGCAGTACTTC. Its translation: CASSGHRDYAEQYF.

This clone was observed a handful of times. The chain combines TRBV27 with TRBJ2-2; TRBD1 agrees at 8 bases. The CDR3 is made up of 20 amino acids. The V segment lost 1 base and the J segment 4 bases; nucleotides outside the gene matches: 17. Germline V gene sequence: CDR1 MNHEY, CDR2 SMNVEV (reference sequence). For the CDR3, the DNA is TGTGCCAGCAGTTTATACGGGACAGGCAAAACTCGAACTATCACCGGGGAGCTGTTTTTT. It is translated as CASSLYGTGKTRTITGELFF.

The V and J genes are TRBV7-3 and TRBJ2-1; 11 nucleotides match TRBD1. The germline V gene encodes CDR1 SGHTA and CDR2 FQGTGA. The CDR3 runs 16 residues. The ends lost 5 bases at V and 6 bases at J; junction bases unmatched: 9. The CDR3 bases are TGTGCCAGCAGCCAGCAGGGGACAGGGGGAATCAATGAGCAGTTCTTC. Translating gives CASSQQGTGGINEQFF.

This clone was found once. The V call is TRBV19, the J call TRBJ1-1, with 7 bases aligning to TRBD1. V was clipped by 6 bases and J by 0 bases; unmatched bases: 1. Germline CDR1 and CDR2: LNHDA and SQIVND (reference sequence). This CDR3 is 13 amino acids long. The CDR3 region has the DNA TGTGCCAGTAGCGGGACAGTGAACACTGAAGCTTTCTTT. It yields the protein CASSGTVNTEAFF.

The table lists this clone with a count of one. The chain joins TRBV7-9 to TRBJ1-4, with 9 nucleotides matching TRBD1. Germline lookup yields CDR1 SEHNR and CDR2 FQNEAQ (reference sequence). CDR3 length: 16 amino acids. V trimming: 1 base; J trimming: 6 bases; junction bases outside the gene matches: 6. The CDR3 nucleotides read TGTGCCAGCAGCTTAGATATTAGGACAGGGGATGAAAAACTGTTTTTT. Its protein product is CASSLDIRTGDEKLFF.

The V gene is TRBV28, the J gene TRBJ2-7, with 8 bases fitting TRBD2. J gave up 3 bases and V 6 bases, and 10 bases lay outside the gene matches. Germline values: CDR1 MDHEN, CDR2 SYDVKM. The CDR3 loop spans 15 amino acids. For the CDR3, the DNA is TGTGCCAGCAGAGAGATAGCGGGACGCATCTACGAGCAGTACTTC. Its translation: CASREIAGRIYEQYF.

In DNA form, the CDR3 reads TGTGCCAGCAGCTTGGATGCGGGAGTAGTAGAGACCCAGTACTTC. Translating gives CASSLDAGVVETQYF. The V call is TRBV5-4, the J call TRBJ2-5; 7 positions agree with TRBD2. The V segment lost 0 bases and the J segment 4 bases; nucleotides outside the gene matches: 6. CDR1 is SGHNT and CDR2 is YYREEE in the germline V gene (reference sequence). This CDR3 spans 15 amino acids.

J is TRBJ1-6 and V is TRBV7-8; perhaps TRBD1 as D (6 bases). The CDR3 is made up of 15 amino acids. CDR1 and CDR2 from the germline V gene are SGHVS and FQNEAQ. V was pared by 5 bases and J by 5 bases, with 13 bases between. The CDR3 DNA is TGTGCCAGCAGCCCCCGGACAGCAAATAATTCACCCCTCCACTTT. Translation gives CASSPRTANNSPLHF.

In nucleotides, the CDR3 is TGTGCCACCAGTGATTTCTCCCTTAGGCGCGGAGAGACCCAGTACTTC. Residues: CATSDFSLRRGETQYF. This chain joins TRBV24-1 and TRBJ2-5; D is undetermined. This CDR3 has 16 amino acids. Deletions cut 1 base from V and 4 bases from J, with 15 bases between. Germline values: CDR1 KGHDR, CDR2 SFDVKD.

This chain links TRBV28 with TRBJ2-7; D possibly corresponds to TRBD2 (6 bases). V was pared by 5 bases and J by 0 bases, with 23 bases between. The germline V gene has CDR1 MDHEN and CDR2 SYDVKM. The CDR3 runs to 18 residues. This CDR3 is CASSGGTRGASNSYEQYF. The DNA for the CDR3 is TGTGCCAGCAGTGGGGGTACGCGGGGCGCCTCGAACTCCTACGAGCAGTACTTC.

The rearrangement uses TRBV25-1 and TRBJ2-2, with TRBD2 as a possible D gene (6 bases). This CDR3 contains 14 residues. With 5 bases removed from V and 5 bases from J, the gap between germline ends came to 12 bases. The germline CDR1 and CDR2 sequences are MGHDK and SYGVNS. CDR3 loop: CASSSGGDTGELFF. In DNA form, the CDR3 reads TGTGCCAGCAGTTCTGGAGGGGATACCGGGGAGCTGTTTTTT. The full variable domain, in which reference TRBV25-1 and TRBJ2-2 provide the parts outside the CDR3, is EADIYQTPRYLVIGTGKKITLECSQTMGHDKMYWYQQDPGMELHLIHYSYGVNSTEKGDLSSESTVSRIRTEHFPLTLESARPSHTSQYLCASSSGGDTGELFFGEGSRLTVL.

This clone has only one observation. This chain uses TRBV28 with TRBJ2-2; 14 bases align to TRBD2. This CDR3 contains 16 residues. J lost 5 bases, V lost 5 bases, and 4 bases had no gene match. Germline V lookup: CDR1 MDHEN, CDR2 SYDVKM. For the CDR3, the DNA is TGTGCCAGCAGTCCCCGGACTAGCGGGAGGACCGGGGAGCTGTTTTTT. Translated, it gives CASSPRTSGRTGELFF.

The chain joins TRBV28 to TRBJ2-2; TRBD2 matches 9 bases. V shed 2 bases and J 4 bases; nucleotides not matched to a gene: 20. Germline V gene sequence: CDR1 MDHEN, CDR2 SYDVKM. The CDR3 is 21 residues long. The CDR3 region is CASSLLVGTSRTQRLTGELFF. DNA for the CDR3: TGTGCCAGCAGTTTACTTGTAGGGACTAGCAGAACGCAGAGACTCACCGGGGAGCTGTTTTTT.

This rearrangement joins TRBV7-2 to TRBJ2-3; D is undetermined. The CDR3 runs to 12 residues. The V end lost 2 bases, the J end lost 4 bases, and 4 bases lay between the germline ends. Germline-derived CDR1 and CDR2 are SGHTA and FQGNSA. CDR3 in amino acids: CASSLLSDTQYF. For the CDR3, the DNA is TGTGCCAGCAGCTTATTATCAGATACGCAGTATTTT. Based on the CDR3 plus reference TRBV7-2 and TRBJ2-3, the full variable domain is GAGVSQSPSNKVTEKGKDVELRCDPISGHTALYWYRQSLGQGLEFLIYFQGNSAPDKSGLPSDRFSAERTGGSVSTLTIQRTQQEDSAVYLCASSLLSDTQYFGPGTRLTVL.

CDR3 bases: TGTGCCAGCAGCCTCCGACTAGCGGGAGGGTCCGAGCAGTTCTTC. Translated: CASSLRLAGGSEQFF. The genes are TRBV7-7 and TRBJ2-1, with TRBD2 matching over 14 bases. Trimming took 5 bases from V and 10 from J; bases not matched to a gene: 7. This CDR3 region has 15 residues. Germline-derived CDR1 and CDR2 are SSHAT and FNYEAQ (reference sequence).

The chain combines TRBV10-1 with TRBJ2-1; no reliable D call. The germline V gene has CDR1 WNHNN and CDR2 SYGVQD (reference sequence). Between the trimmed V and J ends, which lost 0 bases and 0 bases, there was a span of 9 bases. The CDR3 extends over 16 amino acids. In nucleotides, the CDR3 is TGCGCCAGCAGTGAGTCGGGCAGCTTCTCCTACAATGAGCAGTTCTTC. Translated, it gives CASSESGSFSYNEQFF.

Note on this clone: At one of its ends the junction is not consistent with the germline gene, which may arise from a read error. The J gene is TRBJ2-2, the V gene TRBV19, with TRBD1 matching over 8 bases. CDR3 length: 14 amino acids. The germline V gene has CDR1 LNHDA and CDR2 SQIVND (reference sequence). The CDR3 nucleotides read TGTGCCACCGAGACAGGGGCGAAAACCGGGGAGCTGTTTTTT. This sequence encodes CATETGAKTGELFF.

CDR3 protein: CASSYRNNQPQHF. CDR3 DNA: TGTGCCAGCAGTTACAGGAACAATCAGCCCCAGCATTTT. This sequence joins TRBV27 and TRBJ1-5; the D gene is possibly TRBD1 (5 bases). The CDR3 covers 13 residues. V dropped 4 bases and J dropped 3 bases, with 7 bases sitting between them. CDR1 and CDR2 from the germline V gene are MNHEY and SMNVEV (reference sequence).

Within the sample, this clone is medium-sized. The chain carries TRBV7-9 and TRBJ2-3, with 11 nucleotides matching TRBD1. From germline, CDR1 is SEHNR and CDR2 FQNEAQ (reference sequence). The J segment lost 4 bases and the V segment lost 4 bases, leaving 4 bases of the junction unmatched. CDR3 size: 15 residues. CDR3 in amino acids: CASSWGQGEADTQYF. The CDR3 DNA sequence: TGTGCCAGCAGCTGGGGACAGGGGGAGGCAGATACGCAGTATTTT.

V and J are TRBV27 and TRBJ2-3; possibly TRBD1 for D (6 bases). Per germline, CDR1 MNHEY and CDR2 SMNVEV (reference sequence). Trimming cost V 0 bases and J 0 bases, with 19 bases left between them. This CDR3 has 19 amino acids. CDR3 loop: CASSLSAGQGFSSTDTQYF. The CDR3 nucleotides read TGTGCCAGCAGTTTATCGGCGGGTCAGGGGTTTTCTAGCACAGATACGCAGTATTTT.

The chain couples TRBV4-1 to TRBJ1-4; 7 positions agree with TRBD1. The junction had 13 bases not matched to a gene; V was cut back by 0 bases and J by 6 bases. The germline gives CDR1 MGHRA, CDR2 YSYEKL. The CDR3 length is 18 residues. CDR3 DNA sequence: TGCGCCAGCAGCCAAGATAGATCAAGAGGGGGCTTTCATGAAAAACTGTTTTTT. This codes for CASSQDRSRGGFHEKLFF.

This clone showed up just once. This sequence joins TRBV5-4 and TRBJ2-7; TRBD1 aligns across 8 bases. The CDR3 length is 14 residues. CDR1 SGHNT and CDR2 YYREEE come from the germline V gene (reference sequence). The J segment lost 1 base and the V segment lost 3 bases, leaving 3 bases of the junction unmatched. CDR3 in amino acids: CASSSGGASYEQYF. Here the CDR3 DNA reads TGTGCCAGCAGCTCAGGGGGCGCTTCCTACGAGCAGTACTTC.